The clone carrying this TCR beta chain appeared a single time. The entry originates in a study of CD8+ T cells in alopecia areata. The germline V gene has CDR1 MNHNY and CDR2 SVGAGI (reference sequence). CDR3 length: 16 residues. The V gene end was trimmed by 5 bases and the J gene end by 0 bases; junction bases not matched to a gene: 4. Following extraction, RNA underwent reverse transcription to cDNA, which served as the sequencing template. The assay was immunoSEQ multiplex PCR, and TCRdb's table has in-frame clones only and misses some. The repertoire includes 65,000 to 90,000 clones, roughly 51% of them detected once, and just over 5.5% sits in the top ten.

The genes are TRBV6-6 and TRBJ2-1; TRBD2 matches at 10 bases. Sequencing used NKG2D-high CD8+ T cells sorted from blood. The receptor was derived from a human donor with alopecia areata. The chain's CDR3 is CASSPLAGVSYNEQFF. The CDR3 nucleotides read TGTGCCAGCAGTCCTCTAGCGGGAGTCTCCTACAATGAGCAGTTCTTC.